Sequencing of this T cell receptor (beta chain) was carried out in a study of blood T cells in healthy people across ages (dated by TCRdb to the mid-2010s). General notes on the study: In model experiments, template switching captured about one uniquely barcoded TCR beta cDNA molecule for every two T cells. The donors were split into four age groups: young (average around 15 years), middle-aged (about 40), aged (about 56) and long-lived (approximately 80). Using the same blood draw, the study looked at two additional independent replicas of 1 million unique cDNA reads for two donors, one aged 18 to 29 and the other aged 80 or older. The study measured age-related changes in TCR beta repertoire diversity using deep sequencing normalized with unique cDNA molecular identifiers. Findings and caveats that apply to the study as a whole: Compared with the aged group, the long-lived group had more naive CD4+ T cells, fewer expanded clones and increased TCR diversity, a pattern suggesting age selection. Estimates of total diversity based on one million sequenced T cells were considered lower bounds and underestimates. Because donor CMV infection status was unknown, age-related changes in expanded clonotypes were potentially confounded. Since profiling was done on bulk unsorted PBMCs, naive and antigen-experienced compartments could not be conclusively compared. Observed TCR beta diversity per million T cells fell roughly linearly with age, and a significant reduction was already apparent by age roughly 40. Observed TCR beta diversity correlated strongly with the percentage of naive T cells measured by flow cytometry.

The roughly 39 donors, aged roughly 6 to 95 years, were systemically healthy Caucasian individuals from Russia. Each donor gave approximately 9.3 milliliters of peripheral blood, collected into EDTA-treated Vacutainer tubes. PBMCs were isolated by Ficoll-Paque density-gradient centrifugation, with at least 7 million obtained per sample. Total RNA was extracted from PBMCs with Trizol reagent, with at least 5 micrograms obtained per sample. For every donor, an aliquot of PBMCs went through flow cytometry to measure the percentages of naive CD45RAhigh/CD27high T cells. Based on the germline V gene (reference sequence), the CDR1 and CDR2 sequences are DFQATT and SNEGSKA. Cut back by 0 bases and 5 bases, the V and J ends lie 16 bases apart. The CDR3 sequence holds 15 residues, the cysteine and phenylalanine included. Solely the CDR3 DNA is kept, with 45 bases framed from the first base. This clonotype came up a few times. What antigen it recognizes has not been identified. Per-base quality was not reported, and no clone a single base away is much larger than it.

Library preparation employed 5' RACE. TCRdb shows the sequencer as Illumina HiSeq 2500. A second PCR of roughly 7 to 11 cycles was performed with a sample-barcoded 5' primer and a J-beta primer mix. Each TCR beta cDNA molecule received a unique molecular identifier from a template-switch 5' adaptor carrying 12 random nucleotides. Each sample yielded at least 3 million CDR3-containing paired-end reads. The Mint cDNA synthesis kit, primed by a TRBC-specific oligonucleotide, was used to synthesize first-strand cDNA from all RNA. Following uracil-DNA glycosylase treatment, a first 18-cycle PCR with universal primers M1SS and BC2_uni_R was performed on all cDNA. As for how the authors treated the data: For normalization, 1 million high-quality reads were randomly selected from each sample, with every read carrying a distinct molecular identifier. Instead of being binned into consensus sequences, reads with shared molecular identifiers were discarded. MiTCR, set to a Q25 quality threshold and the strictest error-elimination algorithm, was used for CDR3 identification, clonotype clustering and error correction. A nonparametric unseen species model with Euler transformation was used to estimate a lower bound on total TCR beta diversity. The public reads were run again by TCRdb, first through fastp at Q25 and then through MiXCR, and only productive beta chains were kept. Identical CDR3 protein sequences are pooled into one entry, listed with their most common genes and DNA. The V and J calls follow TCRdb's processing rather than the paper's. The sample yields about 720,000 distinct CDR3 sequences; 25% were counted once. The top ten constitute roughly 3.5% of the sample.

Another study also made use of these data, one on T cells of mothers and their children. The second paper states: The donors were nine systemically healthy Caucasian individuals, made up of three mothers and their six children. cDNA synthesis consumed the entire amount of extracted RNA, loaded at approximately 1.5 ug RNA in each 15 ul reaction. In the second PCR, the M1S primer introduced both the sample barcodes and 2-4 random nucleotides. Each mother yielded over 9.5 million TCR beta CDR3 reads and each child 2.5 million to 3 million reads. TCR recombination output is similarly shaped by thymic selection in related and unrelated pairs, with a minor effect exerted by inherited differences. Normalized repertoire overlap was always found to be slightly, but never significantly, higher in related mother-child pairs than in unrelated mother-child pairs. No persistent microchimeric T cell clones were found, with a detection sensitivity of 75 to 100 clones per million clonotypes. Deep NGS was used in the study to compare the TCR beta repertoires of mothers and children and to look for features that separate related mother-child pairs from unrelated individuals. On average, the children were roughly 12 +/- 4 years old, while the mothers were about 40 +/- 4 years old. After adapters were ligated using NEBNext reagents, the libraries underwent 100+100 nt paired-end sequencing on an Illumina HiSeq 2000. To prevent cross-contamination, the mother and child libraries were prepared one month apart and sequenced in separate runs. For each donor, between 500,000 and 2,000,000 distinct TCR beta clonotypes were identified. Naive TCR beta clonotypes were estimated from low-frequency clonotypes matched to each donor's FACS-determined naive share, without sorting.

The chain joins TRBV20-1 to TRBJ2-5; a weak D assignment points to TRBD2 (6 bases agree). The sample was blood. The source of this sequence is a boy aged 5-17 years in good health. The sequenced DNA: TGCAGTGCTAGAGATGTTAACGCAGGGAGGGAGACCCAGTACTTC. Its protein is CSARDVNAGRETQYF.